The sequence of this T cell receptor (beta chain) was determined in a study of cytomegalovirus exposure and HLA in healthy donors. Whole-study context: Most genotyped donors, 81% of about 400, had Caucasian-associated genetic ancestry.

This clone was picked up a small number of times. The antigen is unknown. CDR1 and CDR2 from the germline V gene are ENHRY and SYGVKD. The V end was cut by 0 bases, the J end by 1 base, with 9 bases between. The CDR3 consists of 15 residues. 60 Vbeta and 13 Jbeta primers were used in PCR. Some clones are missing from TCRdb's copy, which holds only in-frame ones; the method was immunoSEQ multiplex PCR. The sample consists of some 40,000 clones, 68% of them appearing once. Whole-study findings and limits: Later on, an analysis showed TCR association rates differing by HLA locus, with DRB1 the most and HLA-C the fewest. Per published accounts, TCR beta sequences correctly predicted the HLA-A and HLA-B alleles of most subjects. Associated with cytomegalovirus, according to the listing, were about 160 TCR beta chains.

The V call is TRBV10-3, the J call TRBJ1-1; a weak D match, TRBD1 (5 bases). The TCR comes from a man aged 40-55 years in good health and CMV-seronegative. Specimen: PBMCs. CDR3 in amino acids: CAISESGDSNTEAFF. For the CDR3, the DNA is TGTGCCATCAGTGAGTCAGGGGACTCGAACACTGAAGCTTTCTTT.